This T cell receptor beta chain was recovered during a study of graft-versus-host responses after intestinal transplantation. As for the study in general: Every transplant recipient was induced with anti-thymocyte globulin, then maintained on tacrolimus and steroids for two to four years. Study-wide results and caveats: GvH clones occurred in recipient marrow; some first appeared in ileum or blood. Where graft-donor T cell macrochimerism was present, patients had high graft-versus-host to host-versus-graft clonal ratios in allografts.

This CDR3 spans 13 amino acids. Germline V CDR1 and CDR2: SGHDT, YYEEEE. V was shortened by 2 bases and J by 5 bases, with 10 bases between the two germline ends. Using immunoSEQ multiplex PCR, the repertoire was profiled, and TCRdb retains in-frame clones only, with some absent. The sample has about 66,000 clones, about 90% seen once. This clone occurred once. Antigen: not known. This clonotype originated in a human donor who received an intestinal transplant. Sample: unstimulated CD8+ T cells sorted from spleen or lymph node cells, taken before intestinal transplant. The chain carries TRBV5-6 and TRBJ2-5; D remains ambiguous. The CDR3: CASSFPRWETQYF. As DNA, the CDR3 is TGTGCCAGCAGCTTCCCCAGGTGGGAGACCCAGTACTTC.